Listed below are T cell receptor beta chains from one sample, sequenced in a study of T cells in Graves' hyperthyroidism and ophthalmopathy. MiXCR, run by TCRdb on the multiplex PCR reads, gives a single entry per CDR3 protein. Of 500,000 to 650,000 distinct CDR3 sequences listed, over 35% are singletons. The sample consisted of peripheral blood or thyroid tissue (not recorded which). Receptor source: an adult woman with Graves' disease, either hyperthyroidism or ophthalmopathy (not recorded which). Both conserved end residues are part of each CDR3. The D gene is left open where the match is weak. The listing skips clone size in some rows; elsewhere it reads once, few, many or a size class.

D gene,clone size,V gene,J gene,CDR3 DNA,CDR3 protein
-,-,TRBV20-1,TRBJ1-2,TGCAGTGCTAGAGTGGGTCACTCTAACACCGGGGACGATGGCTACACCTTC,CSARVGHSNTGDDGYTF
TRBD1,few,TRBV30,TRBJ1-2,TGTGCCTGGAACACAGGGGGCGCAAGGTATGGCTACACCTTC,CAWNTGGARYGYTF
TRBD2,few,TRBV9,TRBJ2-5,TGTGCCAGCAGCCCAAGGACTAGCGGGAGCGGGGCAGAGACCCAGTACTTC,CASSPRTSGSGAETQYF
-,few,TRBV10-3,TRBJ1-1,TGTGCCATCAGTGAAGGCAGGCCGAACACTGAAGCTTTCTTT,CAISEGRPNTEAFF
-,-,TRBV11-2,TRBJ1-2,TGTGCCAGCAGGGTTAGACAGGCTGACTATGGCTACACCTTC,CASRVRQADYGYTF
-,many,TRBV5-1,TRBJ2-2,TGCGCCAGCAGCCCGTGGGACCCTGACACCGGGGAGCTGTTTTTT,CASSPWDPDTGELFF
-,few,TRBV7-2,TRBJ2-7,TGTGCCAGCAGCCAGTCTGCCTACGAGCAGTACTTC,CASSQSAYEQYF
-,-,TRBV11-2,TRBJ2-5,TGTGCCAGCAGCTTCCTACGGGGAGGTCGCGTGACCCAGTACTTC,CASSFLRGGRVTQYF
-,many,TRBV5-8,TRBJ1-3,TGTGCCAGCAGCATTGACAGGGGAAACACCATATATTTT,CASSIDRGNTIYF
-,-,TRBV6-5,TRBJ1-1,TGTGCCAGCAGACGGACCGAGAACACTGAAGCTTTCTTT,CASRRTENTEAFF
-,few,TRBV20-1,TRBJ1-2,TGCAGTGCACCGGGACTTCAAGCTAACTATGGCTACACCTTC,CSAPGLQANYGYTF
-,many,TRBV10-3,TRBJ1-5,TGTGCCATCAGTGTAGTAGGGGGATCGGGTCAGCCCCAGCATTTT,CAISVVGGSGQPQHF
TRBD1,few,TRBV10-3,TRBJ2-7,TGTGCCATCATGGGGCAGGGGGCCTACGAGCAGTACTTC,CAIMGQGAYEQYF
-,many,TRBV10-3,TRBJ2-5,TGTGCCATCAGTGGGACGGCACAAGAGACCCAGTACTTC,CAISGTAQETQYF
-,-,TRBV20-1,TRBJ1-6,TGCAGTGCTAGGCAGGAAAATTCACCCCTCCACTTT,CSARQENSPLHF
-,many,TRBV5-1,TRBJ1-4,TGCGCCAGCAGCTTGGATGGGGAATCTAATGAAAAACTGTTTTTT,CASSLDGESNEKLFF
-,-,TRBV2,TRBJ1-3,TGTGCCAGCAAGGGGGTTACTGGAAACACCATATATTTT,CASKGVTGNTIYF
-,-,TRBV20-1,TRBJ2-2,TGCAGTGTTGGGGGGTCAGGGGGCACCGGGGAGCTGTTTTTT,CSVGGSGGTGELFF
-,-,TRBV4-2,TRBJ1-5,TGTGCCAGCAGCCAGGCGGGACTAGGCGGGACCCAGCATTTT,CASSQAGLGGTQHF
-,few,TRBV5-1,TRBJ1-6,TGCGCCAGCAGCTTGGCCGGATCTTCGTATTCACCCCTCCACTTT,CASSLAGSSYSPLHF
-,many,TRBV7-9,TRBJ2-2,TGTGCCAGCAAAACCCAACCCAGATCTACGAACACCGGGGAGCTGTTTTTT,CASKTQPRSTNTGELFF
TRBD1,-,TRBV9,TRBJ1-2,TGTGCCAGCAGCGCTGACAGGGATGATGGCTACACCTTC,CASSADRDDGYTF
-,-,TRBV7-9,TRBJ2-7,TGTGCCAGCAGCCCAGTGGGGAGGAACTACGAGCAGTACTTC,CASSPVGRNYEQYF
TRBD2,-,TRBV7-9,TRBJ2-7,TGTGCCAGCACCCGAGGACTAGCGGGAAGCGAGCAGTACTTC,CASTRGLAGSEQYF
TRBD1,-,TRBV19,TRBJ2-2,TGTGCCAGTAGTATCTCACAGGGGCTCGGGGAGCTGTTTTTT,CASSISQGLGELFF
-,many,TRBV20-1,TRBJ2-5,TGCAGTGCTGGGCAGTCGTACCAAGAGACCCAGTACTTC,CSAGQSYQETQYF
TRBD1,-,TRBV29-1,TRBJ2-7,TGCAGCGTTGAAGGGGGGACAGGGAATCCCTACGAGCAGTACTTC,CSVEGGTGNPYEQYF
TRBD1,few,TRBV12-3/TRBV12-4,TRBJ1-2,TGTGCCAGCAGTTCCCCGGACAGGGAAGGCTACACCTTC,CASSSPDREGYTF
TRBD1,many,TRBV11-2,TRBJ2-5,TGTGCCAGCAGCTCCATACAGGGGCAAGAGACCCAGTACTTC,CASSSIQGQETQYF
-,few,TRBV19,TRBJ1-2,TGTGCCAGTAGTACTCTCCCGTCAGGTGGCTACACCTTC,CASSTLPSGGYTF
-,-,TRBV7-9,TRBJ2-7,TGTGCCAGCAGCGCCTTAGGGGGAACAGTGTACGAGCAGTACTTC,CASSALGGTVYEQYF
TRBD2,-,TRBV3-1,TRBJ2-3,TGTGCCAGCAGCCCGGGGACTAGCGGACGCACAGATACGCAGTATTTT,CASSPGTSGRTDTQYF
-,-,TRBV19,TRBJ2-6,TGTGCCAGTCGCTCCGGGGGCAACGTCCTGACTTTC,CASRSGGNVLTF
TRBD1,few,TRBV2,TRBJ1-6,TGTGCCAGCAGTGATCGGACAGGACATAATTCACCCCTCCACTTT,CASSDRTGHNSPLHF
TRBD2,-,TRBV7-2,TRBJ2-2,TGTGCCAGCAGCAATGGGGCGGGAGGGCCCGGGGAGCTGTTTTTT,CASSNGAGGPGELFF
-,-,TRBV5-1,TRBJ2-3,TGCGCCAGCAGCCCTCCAACCGAGTCCGCTAGCACAGATACGCAGTATTTT,CASSPPTESASTDTQYF
-,-,TRBV10-2,TRBJ1-1,TGCGCCAGCAGTGTCGCGGGGGCGGGCACTGAAGCTTTCTTT,CASSVAGAGTEAFF
TRBD1,-,TRBV7-6,TRBJ2-7,TGTGCCAGAAGCTTAGAAGGACAGGCAGCCTACGAGCAGTACTTC,CARSLEGQAAYEQYF
-,once,TRBV7-9,TRBJ1-4,TGTGCCGCGGAGGGAATGAGTGAAAAACTGTTTTTT,CAAEGMSEKLFF
-,few,TRBV7-2,TRBJ1-1,TGTGCCAGCAGTCCCCTTACAGGGAGGATAAACACTGAAGCTTTCTTT,CASSPLTGRINTEAFF
-,many,TRBV12-3/TRBV12-4,TRBJ1-2,TGTGCCAGCAGTTTGAAGTATGGCTACACCTTC,CASSLKYGYTF
TRBD1,few,TRBV29-1,TRBJ1-1,TGCAGCGCCGGGACAGGGAGTGGCGACACTGAAGCTTTCTTT,CSAGTGSGDTEAFF
-,few,TRBV28,TRBJ1-5,TGTGCCAGCAGTTTATCGGGGTACAGCAATCAGCCCCAGCATTTT,CASSLSGYSNQPQHF
-,-,TRBV9,TRBJ1-1,TGTGCCAGCAGTTACTCGAGGTCAGGGAACACTGAAGCTTTCTTT,CASSYSRSGNTEAFF
-,once,TRBV2,TRBJ1-2,TGTGCCAGCAGTGAAGAACGGGGGGCTTATGGCTACACCTTC,CASSEERGAYGYTF
-,many,TRBV13,TRBJ2-5,TGTGCCAGCAGCTTAAGGCTCCCAGGTGGGCAAGAGACCCAGTACTTC,CASSLRLPGGQETQYF
-,many,TRBV19,TRBJ1-4,TGTGCCAGTAGTATAGATCGCAACAGGAATAATGAAAAACTGTTTTTT,CASSIDRNRNNEKLFF
TRBD2,many,TRBV7-9,TRBJ2-7,TGTGCCAGCAGCCCCACTAGCGATAGGCTCGAGCAGTACTTC,CASSPTSDRLEQYF
-,-,TRBV10-3,TRBJ1-6,TGTGCCAGCGGAGACGAAGAGGGTTCACCCCTCCACTTT,CASGDEEGSPLHF
-,-,TRBV7-9,TRBJ1-2,TGTGCCAGCAGCCCCACTAAGGCTGGCTTGGTGGGTGGCTACACCTTC,CASSPTKAGLVGGYTF
-,few,TRBV7-2,TRBJ2-3,TGTGCCAGCAGCCACCCGAGGCAGAGCACAGATACGCAGTATTTT,CASSHPRQSTDTQYF
-,-,TRBV15,TRBJ2-7,TGTGCCACCAGCAGAGATCCCCTGTGGGAGCAGTACTTC,CATSRDPLWEQYF
-,-,TRBV29-1,TRBJ1-1,TGCAGCGTTGAAGAATCCGGCAGGGTCAACACTGAAGCTTTCTTT,CSVEESGRVNTEAFF